Included here is one T cell receptor beta chain sequence, with context. Its specificity is not known. The data were obtained in a study of shared clonotypes between healthy human individuals. The germline CDR1 and CDR2 sequences are LGHNA and YNFKEQ. The CDR3 consists of 15 residues. The V gene lost 4 bases and the J gene lost 6 bases, with 16 bases spanning the gap. The repertoire was sequenced with immunoSEQ multiplex PCR; TCRdb's copy has only in-frame clones and lacks some. The sample carries more than 550,000 clones, 72% recorded once. Whole-study findings and limits: Tissues were not sampled, only blood, and their repertoires likely differ.

The sample consisted of memory CD4+ T cells sorted from blood. As for subset: CD45RA-negative fraction. The receptor was derived from a woman younger than 45 in good health. V and J are TRBV4-2 and TRBJ1-5; tentative D call: TRBD1 (5 bases). The CDR3 bases are TGTGCCAGCAGCCCGGGACTCCCCTTGACTCAGCCCCAGCATTTT. Translation: CASSPGLPLTQPQHF.